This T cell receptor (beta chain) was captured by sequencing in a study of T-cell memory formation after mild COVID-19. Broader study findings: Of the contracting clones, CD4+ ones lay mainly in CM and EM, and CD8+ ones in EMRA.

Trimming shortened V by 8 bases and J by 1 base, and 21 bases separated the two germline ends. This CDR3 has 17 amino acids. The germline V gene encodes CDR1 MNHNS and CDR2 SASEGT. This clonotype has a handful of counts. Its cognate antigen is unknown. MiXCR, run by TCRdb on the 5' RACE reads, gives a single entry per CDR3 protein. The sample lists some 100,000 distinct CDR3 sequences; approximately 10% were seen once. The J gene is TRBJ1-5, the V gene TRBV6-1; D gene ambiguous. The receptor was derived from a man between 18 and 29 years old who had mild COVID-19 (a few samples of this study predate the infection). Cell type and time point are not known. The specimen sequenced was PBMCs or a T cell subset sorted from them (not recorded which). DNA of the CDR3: TGTGCCAGCTTCGGCTTCATCGGGGTTGGGAGCAATCAGCCCCAGCATTTT. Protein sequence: CASFGFIGVGSNQPQHF.